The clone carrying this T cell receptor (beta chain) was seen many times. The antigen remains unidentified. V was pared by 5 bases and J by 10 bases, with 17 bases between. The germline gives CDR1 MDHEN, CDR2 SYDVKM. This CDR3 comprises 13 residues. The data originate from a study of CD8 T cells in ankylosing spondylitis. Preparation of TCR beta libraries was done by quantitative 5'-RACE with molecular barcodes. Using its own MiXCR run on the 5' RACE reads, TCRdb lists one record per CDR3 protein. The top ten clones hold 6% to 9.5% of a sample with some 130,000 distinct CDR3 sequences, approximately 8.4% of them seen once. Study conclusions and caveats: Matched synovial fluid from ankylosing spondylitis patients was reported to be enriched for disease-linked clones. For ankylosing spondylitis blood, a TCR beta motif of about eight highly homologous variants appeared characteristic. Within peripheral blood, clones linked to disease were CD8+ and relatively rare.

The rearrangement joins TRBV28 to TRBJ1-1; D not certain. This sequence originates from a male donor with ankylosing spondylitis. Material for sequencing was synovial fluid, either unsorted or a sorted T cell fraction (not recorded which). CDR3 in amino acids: CASSAYKDLGAFF. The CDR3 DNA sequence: TGTGCCAGCAGTGCTTACAAGGATCTCGGAGCTTTCTTT. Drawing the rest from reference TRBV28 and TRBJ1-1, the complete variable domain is DVKVTQSSRYLVKRTGEKVFLECVQDMDHENMFWYRQDPGLGLRLIYFSYDVKMKEKGDIPEGYSVSREKKERFSLILESASTNQTSMYLCASSAYKDLGAFFGQGTRLTVV.